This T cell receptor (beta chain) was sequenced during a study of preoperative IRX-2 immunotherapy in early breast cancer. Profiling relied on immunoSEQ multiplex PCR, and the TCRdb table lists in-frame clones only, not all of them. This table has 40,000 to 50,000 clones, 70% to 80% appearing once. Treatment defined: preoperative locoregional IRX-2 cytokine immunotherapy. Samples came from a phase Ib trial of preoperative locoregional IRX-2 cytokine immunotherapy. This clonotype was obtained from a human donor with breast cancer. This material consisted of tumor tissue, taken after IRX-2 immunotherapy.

Here the CDR3 DNA reads TGTGCCAGCACGGGGAAAACAGAGCAGTACTTC. Its protein is CASTGKTEQYF. J is TRBJ2-7 and V is TRBV6-7; possibly TRBD2 for D (5 bases). TRBV6-7 is treated as an ORF (open reading frame) with a function not yet certain. This CDR3 has 11 residues. V dropped 7 bases and J dropped 7 bases, with 11 bases sitting between them.